The next 15 T cell receptor beta chains were all read from a single sample in a study of identical twins. TCRdb ran MiXCR on the 5' RACE reads and lists one entry per CDR3 protein. The table lists under 400,000 distinct CDR3 sequences, 7% to 9.5% of them singletons. The sample taken for sequencing was naive T cells sorted from blood. The receptor set was obtained from a woman in her forties or fifties in good health.

This clonotype was found many times. The chain has TRBV29-1 and TRBJ2-1; possibly TRBD2 for D (6 bases). Germline CDR1 reads SQVTM; CDR2 reads ANQGSEA. The CDR3 sequence is 14 residues long. Trimming removed 4 bases from V and 3 bases from J, with 13 bases in between. CDR3 coding DNA: TGCAGCGTTGCCCTCGGGGGACGCTACAATGAGCAGTTCTTC. Its protein is CSVALGGRYNEQFF.

This clonotype has at least ten counts. A read error may produce the germline difference seen at one junction end. The V gene is TRBV5-1, the J gene TRBJ1-2, with D hard to call. Germline assignment: CDR1 SGHRS and CDR2 YFSETQ. This CDR3 spans 13 amino acids. DNA of the CDR3: TGTGCCAGCAGTTTGGCAGCCGACTATGGCTACACCTTC. The encoded protein is CASSLAADYGYTF.

V usage is TRBV15 and J usage is TRBJ2-5, with 8 bases matching TRBD2. Germline CDR1 is LNHNV and CDR2 is YYDKDF (reference sequence). This CDR3 comprises 15 residues. Trimming removed 2 bases from V and 5 bases from J; junction bases left unmatched: 7. CDR3 nucleotides: TGTGCCACCAGCAGATCAGCGGGAGAAGTGGAGACCCAGTACTTC. Amino acids: CATSRSAGEVETQYF.

The table lists this clonotype with a few counts. V and J are TRBV5-1 and TRBJ2-1; perhaps D is TRBD1 or TRBD2 (5 bases each). The germline gives CDR1 SGHRS, CDR2 YFSETQ. The V end lost 0 bases, the J end lost 4 bases, and 14 bases lay between the germline ends. The CDR3 extends over 16 amino acids. CDR3 protein: CASSLAFGAPYNEQFF. The CDR3 DNA reads as TGCGCCAGCAGCTTGGCCTTCGGGGCCCCGTACAATGAGCAGTTCTTC. The full variable domain, completed using reference TRBV5-1 and TRBJ2-1, is KAGVTQTPRYLIKTRGQQVTLSCSPISGHRSVSWYQQTPGQGLQFLFEYFSETQRNKGNFPGRFSGRQFSNSRSEMNVSTLELGDSALYLCASSLAFGAPYNEQFFGPGTRLTVL.

This clonotype occurred many times. The chain is built from TRBV20-1 and TRBJ2-1; D may be TRBD1 (6 bases). The germline V gene encodes CDR1 DFQATT and CDR2 SNEGSKA (reference sequence). Between the trimmed V and J ends, which lost 6 bases and 2 bases, there was a span of 14 bases. The CDR3 totals 14 residues. The CDR3 loop is CSARGPRPYNEQFF. In DNA, the CDR3 is TGCAGTGCCAGGGGACCTCGGCCCTACAATGAGCAGTTCTTC.

The J gene is TRBJ2-1, the V gene TRBV29-1; D is unresolved. The germline CDR1 and CDR2 sequences are SQVTM and ANQGSEA. There are 13 residues in the CDR3. The germline V and J ends were trimmed by 8 bases and 6 bases, with 17 bases remaining between them. The CDR3 protein is CSLRRISRNEQFF. The CDR3 DNA sequence: TGCAGCCTGAGGCGGATTAGCCGCAATGAGCAGTTCTTC.

This clonotype occurred many times. The chain combines TRBV29-1 with TRBJ2-3; no definite D call. Trimming shortened V by 1 base and J by 1 base, and 3 bases separated the two germline ends. Per the germline V gene, CDR1 is SQVTM and CDR2 is ANQGSEA. The CDR3 is made up of 12 amino acids. CDR3 sequence reads: CSVEAGTDTQYF. The CDR3 bases are TGCAGCGTTGAAGCGGGCACAGATACGCAGTATTTT.

Concerning this clonotype: Just one base apart from a much larger clone, this may be a read error. Here the CDR3 DNA reads TGCTCCAGCAGCCCTAGCGGGGAGAGGCAAGAGACCCAGTACTTC. Translation: CSSSPSGERQETQYF. J is TRBJ2-5 and V is TRBV5-1, with 9 bases aligning to TRBD2. Per germline, CDR1 SGHRS and CDR2 YFSETQ. The CDR3 consists of 15 residues.

This clonotype appeared a few times. V and J are TRBV28 and TRBJ2-7; D assignment may be TRBD1 or TRBD2 (6 bases each). The CDR3 covers 14 residues. V was shortened by 5 bases and J by 6 bases, with 17 bases between the two germline ends. Per the germline V gene, CDR1 is MDHEN and CDR2 is SYDVKM. As DNA, the CDR3 is TGTGCCAGCAGTGCCGGGGGCTCTTTTGGCGAGCAGTACTTC. Translated: CASSAGGSFGEQYF.

In regard to this clonotype: This may stem from a read error, because a much larger clone lies one nucleotide away. Likely a read error: the CDR3 ends without its conserved phenylalanine or tryptophan. For the CDR3, the DNA is TGTGCCAGCAGCGTAGAGGTAGCGGGAGTCGGAGAGACCCAGTACTAC. Encoded protein: CASSVEVAGVGETQYY. The chain combines TRBV9 with TRBJ2-5, with TRBD2 matching 9 bases. The ends lost 0 bases at V and 4 bases at J; junction bases unmatched: 7. Germline assignment: CDR1 SGDLS and CDR2 YYNGEE. CDR3 length equals 16 residues.

V gene TRBV7-6 combines with J gene TRBJ2-5, with no clear D. Trimming took 5 bases from V and 6 from J, leaving 10 bases between them. The CDR3 contains 12 residues. The germline V gene has CDR1 SGHVS and CDR2 FNYEAQ. CDR3 in DNA: TGTGCCAGCAGCCCCGCATACAAGACCCAGTACTTC. It codes for CASSPAYKTQYF.

The chain joins TRBV12-3 or TRBV12-4 to TRBJ1-5; a possible D gene is TRBD1 (5 bases). V was pared by 7 bases and J by 6 bases, with 10 bases between. This CDR3 region has 12 residues. The CDR3 DNA follows: TGTGCCAGCACCCAGGGCTCTCAGCCCCAGCATTTT. Translating gives CASTQGSQPQHF.

The chain carries TRBV7-9 and TRBJ2-1; TRBD2 aligns across 7 bases. Germline CDR1 reads SEHNR; CDR2 reads FQNEAQ (reference sequence). V dropped 7 bases and J dropped 8; count of bases not matched to a gene: 14. The CDR3 is made up of 15 amino acids. The chain's CDR3 is CASNDNREDVDEQFF. The CDR3 DNA reads as TGTGCCAGCAACGATAACCGGGAGGACGTCGATGAGCAGTTCTTC.

V is TRBV6-5 and J is TRBJ1-2, with 9 bases aligning to TRBD1. The CDR3 contains 14 residues. CDR1 and CDR2 from the germline V gene are MNHEY and SVGAGI. J lost 3 bases, V lost 5 bases, and 4 bases had no gene match. CDR3 loop: CASSRTGAHYGYTF. Written as DNA, the CDR3 is TGTGCCAGCAGTAGGACAGGGGCCCACTATGGCTACACCTTC.

The chain has TRBV7-9 and TRBJ2-5, with D perhaps TRBD1 (6 bases). The V end lost 4 bases, the J end lost 4 bases, and 10 bases lay between the germline ends. CDR1 SEHNR and CDR2 FQNEAQ come from the germline V gene (reference sequence). The CDR3 spans 13 residues. The CDR3 coding sequence is TGTGCCAGCAGCTCCGGGACACTAGAGACCCAGTACTTC. Residues: CASSSGTLETQYF.